Presented here are 25 T cell receptor beta chains from one specimen sequenced in a study of blood T cell repertoires in COVID-19. Sequencing used immunoSEQ multiplex PCR; TCRdb keeps in-frame clones, though not all of them. Of 37,000 or so clones listed, 70% to 90% are singletons. The sequencing sample was made of peripheral blood. Receptor source: a man in his fifties or sixties with active COVID-19.

The rearrangement joins TRBV6-5 to TRBJ1-2, with D perhaps matching TRBD1 (5 bases). CDR1 and CDR2 (germline): MNHEY, SVGAGI. This CDR3 has 14 amino acids. The V gene lost 6 bases and the J gene lost 4 bases, with 15 bases spanning the gap. The CDR3 here is CASRGGDRLYGYTF. Written as DNA, the CDR3 is TGTGCCAGCAGGGGAGGGGACCGCCTCTATGGCTACACCTTC.

The chain joins TRBV18 to TRBJ2-7, with D uncertain. CDR3 length: 14 amino acids. V was clipped by 3 bases and J by 3 bases, with 12 bases between them. From germline, CDR1 is KGHSH and CDR2 LQKENI. The CDR3 loop is CASSPALSSYEQYF. The DNA for the CDR3 is TGTGCCAGCTCACCTGCCCTCTCCAGCTACGAGCAGTACTTC.

The chain has TRBV30 and TRBJ2-2, with D possibly matching TRBD2 (7 bases). This CDR3 is 16 amino acids long. The V end lost 2 bases, the J end lost 5 bases, and 18 bases lay between the germline ends. Germline V CDR1 and CDR2: GTSNPN, SVGIG (reference sequence). CDR3 protein: CAWSPGEGRGTGELFF. As DNA, the CDR3 is TGTGCCTGGAGTCCAGGGGAGGGGCGAGGGACCGGGGAGCTGTTTTTT.

The chain has TRBV7-6 and TRBJ2-5; 8 positions match TRBD2. The CDR3 has 15 residues. In germline, CDR1 is SGHVS, CDR2 FNYEAQ. Trimming cost V 1 base and J 2 bases; bases outside gene matches: 3. The DNA for the CDR3 is TGTGCCAGCAGCTTAGGGGCGGGAGGACAAGAGACCCAGTACTTC. It is translated as CASSLGAGGQETQYF.

This chain connects TRBV18 to TRBJ1-4; D is perhaps TRBD1 (6 bases). Germline lookup yields CDR1 KGHSH and CDR2 LQKENI. The CDR3 sequence is 13 residues long. The V gene lost 4 bases and the J gene lost 4 bases, with 7 bases spanning the gap. The CDR3 nucleotides are TGTGCCAGCTCACGAGGGGGTAATGAAAAACTGTTTTTT. Translating it yields CASSRGGNEKLFF.

V usage is TRBV18 and J usage is TRBJ2-7; TRBD2 aligns across 13 bases. The junction had 5 bases not matched to a gene; V was cut back by 3 bases and J by 0 bases. CDR1 and CDR2 from the germline V gene are KGHSH and LQKENI. The CDR3 is 17 amino acids. This CDR3 reads CASSPGLAGTSSYEQYF. The CDR3 coding sequence is TGTGCCAGCTCACCGGGACTAGCGGGAACAAGCTCCTACGAGCAGTACTTC.

V is TRBV7-9 and J is TRBJ2-3, with D perhaps matching TRBD2 (6 bases). The length of the CDR3 is 14 residues. CDR1 and CDR2 from the germline V gene are SEHNR and FQNEAQ (reference sequence). V was pared by 3 bases and J by 6 bases, with 13 bases between. The chain's CDR3 is CASSLPSALDTQYF. The CDR3 region has the DNA TGTGCCAGCAGCTTGCCTAGCGCATTGGATACGCAGTATTTT.

This rearrangement joins TRBV21-1 to TRBJ2-6; the table's TRBD1 call for D was not verified on the DNA. TRBV21-1 is deemed a pseudogene. The CDR3 length is 16 residues. The CDR3 bases are TGTGCCAGCAGCGGGGACAGGGGTCCTGGGGCCAACGTCCTGACTTTC. It specifies CASSGDRGPGANVLTF.

This chain uses TRBV4-3 with TRBJ2-1, with a tentative D call TRBD2 (5 bases). V gave up 0 bases and J gave up 3 bases, with 9 bases separating them. The CDR3 is 15 amino acids. CDR1 is LGHNA, CDR2 YSLEER, per germline. CDR3 coding DNA: TGCGCCAGCAGCCAAGACCCGGGATTCTACAATGAGCAGTTCTTC. The encoded protein is CASSQDPGFYNEQFF.

The count of this clone is one. The V and J genes are TRBV5-1 and TRBJ2-2; TRBD1 agrees at 9 bases. The ends lost 5 bases at V and 3 bases at J; junction bases unmatched: 5. The CDR3 consists of 15 residues. Germline assignment: CDR1 SGHRS and CDR2 YFSETQ. CDR3 amino acids: CASRLTGGDTGELFF. The CDR3, as DNA: TGCGCCAGCAGACTAACAGGGGGCGACACCGGGGAGCTGTTTTTT.

This chain uses TRBV7-2 with TRBJ2-2; 11 bases align to TRBD1. The germline V gene encodes CDR1 SGHTA and CDR2 FQGNSA. V shed 5 bases, J shed 5 bases, and the junction held 4 bases outside the gene matches. This CDR3 comprises 15 residues. CDR3: CASSRDRGETGELFF. As DNA, the CDR3 is TGTGCCAGCAGCCGGGACAGGGGGGAAACCGGGGAGCTGTTTTTT.

The rearrangement links TRBV3-1 (or the pseudogene TRBV3-2) to TRBJ2-2; TRBD2 matches at 7 bases. Unmatched junction bases numbered 6, after V lost 4 bases and J lost 1 base. This CDR3 has 16 amino acids. Germline V gives CDR1 LGHDT, CDR2 YNNKEL (reference sequence). CDR3 DNA: TGTGCCAGCAGCCCACGGACTAGGGGGAACACCGGGGAGCTGTTTTTT. Protein: CASSPRTRGNTGELFF.

This clone was detected once. The CDR3 nucleotides read TGTGCCAGCTCACCCTCGGCGCGGCAAGAGACCCAGTACTTC. Translation gives CASSPSARQETQYF. V and J are TRBV18 and TRBJ2-5, with D hard to call. V lost 3 bases, J lost 2 bases, and 10 bases lay in between. The germline V gene encodes CDR1 KGHSH and CDR2 LQKENI. The CDR3 contains 14 residues.

The genes are TRBV29-1 and TRBJ2-5, with a tentative D call TRBD1 (6 bases). The CDR3 covers 16 residues. Trimming pared 6 bases from V and 2 bases from J, leaving 22 bases between. Germline-derived CDR1 and CDR2 are SQVTM and ANQGSEA. The CDR3 DNA reads TGCAGCGTAAAGATCCCAGGGGACCCAAGTCAAGAGACCCAGTACTTC. This codes for CSVKIPGDPSQETQYF.

J is TRBJ2-2 and V is TRBV5-1, with D perhaps TRBD2 (5 bases). The CDR3 is 16 amino acids. Trimming left V 2 bases short and J 1 base short, with 12 bases between. Germline-derived CDR1 and CDR2 are SGHRS and YFSETQ. CDR3 bases: TGCGCCAGCAGCTTTCCTAGCCTCCAGAACACCGGGGAGCTGTTTTTT. It yields the protein CASSFPSLQNTGELFF.

There are a few counts of this clone. This chain uses TRBV13 with TRBJ1-5; D ambiguous. Trimming stripped 5 bases from V and 4 bases from J, with 6 bases between. CDR1 and CDR2 from the germline V gene are PRHDT and FYEKMQ (reference sequence). The CDR3 spans 12 residues. The CDR3 is CASSHRNQPQHF. In DNA, the CDR3 is TGTGCCAGCAGCCATAGAAATCAGCCCCAGCATTTT.

The genes are TRBV9 and TRBJ2-7, with 10 bases lining up with TRBD2. The CDR3 spans 15 residues. CDR1 and CDR2 (germline): SGDLS, YYNGEE. V trimming: 4 bases; J trimming: 5 bases; junction bases outside the gene matches: 9. The CDR3 sequence: CASSTLAGELNEQYF. CDR3 nucleotides: TGTGCCAGCAGCACCCTAGCGGGAGAGTTGAACGAGCAGTACTTC.

The chain uses TRBV7-8 and TRBJ1-6; no clear D gene. There are 16 residues in the CDR3. Germline CDR1 SGHVS, CDR2 FQNEAQ. V was clipped by 6 bases and J by 2 bases, with 14 bases between them. CDR3 amino acids: CASSWNGRTYNSPLHF. In nucleotides, the CDR3 is TGTGCCAGCAGTTGGAACGGGAGGACCTATAATTCACCCCTCCACTTT. Supplemented by reference TRBV7-8 and TRBJ1-6, the full variable domain reads GAGVSQSPRYKVAKRGQDVALRCDPISGHVSLFWYQQALGQGPEFLTYFQNEAQLDKSGLPSDRFFAERPEGSVSTLKIQRTQQEDSAVYLCASSWNGRTYNSPLHFGNGTRLTVT.

J is TRBJ2-7 and V is TRBV27, with 8 bases aligning to TRBD1. The germline V gene encodes CDR1 MNHEY and CDR2 SMNVEV (reference sequence). This CDR3 is 14 amino acids long. V shed 2 bases and J 5 bases; nucleotides not matched to a gene: 5. CDR3 in DNA: TGTGCCAGCAGTTTAATTCCAGGGGGCAACGAGCAGTACTTC. Its translation: CASSLIPGGNEQYF.

The chain recombines TRBV5-1 with TRBJ2-1; 16 bases match TRBD2. The CDR3 length is 18 residues. Germline lookup yields CDR1 SGHRS and CDR2 YFSETQ. J lost 7 bases, V lost 0 bases, and 7 bases had no gene match. The CDR3 nucleotides read TGCGCCAGCAGCTTGGAAGGGACTAGCGGGAGGGCGAGGAATGAGCAGTTCTTC. It encodes CASSLEGTSGRARNEQFF.

The chain has TRBV7-8 and TRBJ2-1; weak D call: TRBD1 (7 bases). The CDR3 length is 15 residues. The germline V gene has CDR1 SGHVS and CDR2 FQNEAQ. V was pared by 7 bases and J by 4 bases, with 17 bases between. The CDR3: CASTPPGGPYNEQFF. CDR3 in DNA: TGTGCCAGCACCCCGCCAGGGGGGCCTTACAATGAGCAGTTCTTC. Supplemented by reference TRBV7-8 and TRBJ2-1, the full variable domain reads GAGVSQSPRYKVAKRGQDVALRCDPISGHVSLFWYQQALGQGPEFLTYFQNEAQLDKSGLPSDRFFAERPEGSVSTLKIQRTQQEDSAVYLCASTPPGGPYNEQFFGPGTRLTVL.

This chain links TRBV9 with TRBJ2-1, with a tentative D call TRBD2 (6 bases). The V gene's germline CDR1 is SGDLS and CDR2 YYNGEE. This CDR3 region has 13 residues. V shed 4 bases and J shed 5 bases, with 10 bases lying between them. As DNA, the CDR3 is TGTGCCAGCAGCCAGGACTACCACAATGAGCAGTTCTTC. Protein: CASSQDYHNEQFF.

J is TRBJ1-1 and V is TRBV6-5, with TRBD1 matching over 8 bases. The CDR3 loop spans 13 amino acids. J gave up 12 bases and V 0 bases, and 6 bases lay outside the gene matches. Germline loops: CDR1 MNHEY, CDR2 SVGAGI. For the CDR3, the DNA is TGTGCCAGCAGTTACTCGGATGGGGACAGGTCTTTCTTT. Translated, it gives CASSYSDGDRSFF.

V gene TRBV30 combines with J gene TRBJ1-2; 8 positions agree with TRBD1. V was pared by 4 bases and J by 4 bases, with 8 bases of the junction left unmatched. Germline V gene data show CDR1 as GTSNPN and CDR2 as SVGIG (reference sequence). The CDR3 covers 14 residues. The CDR3 bases are TGTGCCTGGAATACAGGACAGGGTGCCTATGGCTACACCTTC. Amino acids: CAWNTGQGAYGYTF. Full variable domain (missing parts from reference TRBV30 and TRBJ1-2): SQTIHQWPATLVQPVGSPLSLECTVEGTSNPNLYWYRQAAGRGLQLLFYSVGIGQISSEVPQNLSASRPQDRQFILSSKKLLLSDSGFYLCAWNTGQGAYGYTFGSGTRLTVV.

V is TRBV10-3 and J is TRBJ2-3, with D possibly matching TRBD1 (6 bases). With 6 bases removed from V and 4 bases from J, the gap between germline ends came to 8 bases. The CDR3 is 12 residues long. Germline loops: CDR1 ENHRY, CDR2 SYGVKD. This CDR3 is CAISPGADTQYF. The CDR3 DNA sequence: TGTGCCATCAGCCCAGGGGCAGATACGCAGTATTTT.